One and the same sample provided the 16 T cell receptor beta chains below, sequenced in a study of CD8 T cells in Susac syndrome. After extraction with the RNeasy kit, roughly 0.45 to 1 ug of the RNA was reverse transcribed using random hexamers. Via MiXCR, TCRdb re-called the immunoSEQ multiplex PCR reads, giving one row per CDR3 protein. The sample carries tens of thousands of distinct CDR3 sequences, around 94% recorded once. The sequencing sample was made of CD8+ T cells from PBMCs. The receptors derive from a human donor in good health.

This sequence joins TRBV7-9 and TRBJ2-1; TRBD1 matches 10 bases. The CDR3 loop spans 16 amino acids. V lost 5 bases and J lost 5; bases outside the gene matches: 9. Germline assignment: CDR1 SEHNR and CDR2 FQNEAQ (reference sequence). The CDR3 sequence is CASSAPGQGSNNEQFF. The CDR3 nucleotides read TGTGCCAGCAGCGCTCCGGGACAGGGGAGCAACAATGAGCAGTTCTTC.

The V and J genes are TRBV29-1 and TRBJ2-4, with D possibly matching TRBD1 (5 bases). Trimming took 4 bases from V and 8 from J, leaving 18 bases between them. Looked up from germline, CDR1 is SQVTM and CDR2 is ANQGSEA. This CDR3 has 14 amino acids. This CDR3 is CSVAGRVVGDIQYF. The DNA for the CDR3 is TGCAGCGTTGCCGGCAGGGTTGTAGGGGACATTCAGTACTTC.

The chain couples TRBV6-1 to TRBJ2-3; TRBD2 aligns across 9 bases. CDR3 length: 16 amino acids. Per the germline V gene, CDR1 is MNHNS and CDR2 is SASEGT. The junction had 11 bases not matched to a gene; V was cut back by 5 bases and J by 5 bases. CDR3 sequence: CASSKQPSGIGDTQYF. The CDR3 DNA reads as TGTGCCAGCAGTAAGCAGCCTAGCGGGATTGGAGATACGCAGTATTTT.

This rearrangement joins TRBV4-1 to TRBJ2-6, with unresolved D. There are 12 residues in the CDR3. Germline values: CDR1 MGHRA, CDR2 YSYEKL. V dropped 8 bases and J dropped 3 bases, with 5 bases sitting between them. CDR3 DNA: TGCGCCAGCGGGTTTGGGGCCAACGTCCTGACTTTC. This codes for CASGFGANVLTF.

The chain couples TRBV7-9 to TRBJ2-7; D is perhaps TRBD2 (5 bases). Trimming took 2 bases from V and 5 from J, leaving 10 bases between them. This CDR3 has 13 amino acids. CDR1 is SEHNR and CDR2 is FQNEAQ in the germline V gene (reference sequence). The CDR3 DNA is TGTGCCAGCAGCTTAAAGAATAGCGACGAGCAGTACGTC. Translated: CASSLKNSDEQYV.

The V call is TRBV7-9, the J call TRBJ2-7; D not resolved. The V and J ends lost 0 bases and 3 bases respectively, with 6 bases between them. The CDR3 totals 13 residues. From germline, CDR1 is SEHNR and CDR2 FQNEAQ (reference sequence). The CDR3 coding sequence is TGTGCCAGCAGCTTAGCGAACAGCTACGAGCAGTACTTC. Translating it yields CASSLANSYEQYF.

This clonotype came up once. V usage is TRBV7-9 and J usage is TRBJ2-1; no clear D. The V end was cut by 4 bases, the J end by 0 bases, with 19 bases between. Germline V lookup: CDR1 SEHNR, CDR2 FQNEAQ (reference sequence). This CDR3 comprises 18 residues. The CDR3 nucleotides read TGTGCCAGCAGCTCGCTGCAAGTGGGCCGAAGCTCCTACAATGAGCAGTTCTTC. As protein: CASSSLQVGRSSYNEQFF. The full variable domain, completed using reference TRBV7-9 and TRBJ2-1, is DTGVSQNPRHKITKRGQNVTFRCDPISEHNRLYWYRQTLGQGPEFLTYFQNEAQLEKSRLLSDRFSAERPKGSFSTLEIQRTEQGDSAMYLCASSSLQVGRSSYNEQFFGPGTRLTVL.

The chain recombines TRBV5-1 with TRBJ2-1, with 8 bases identical to TRBD2. The germline CDR1 and CDR2 sequences are SGHRS and YFSETQ. V trimming: 1 base; J trimming: 0 bases; junction bases outside the gene matches: 3. The CDR3 covers 16 residues. Here the CDR3 reads CASSLSAGVSYNEQFF. CDR3 nucleotide sequence: TGCGCCAGCAGCTTGTCAGCGGGAGTCTCCTACAATGAGCAGTTCTTC. Variable domain in full (rest from reference TRBV5-1 and TRBJ2-1): KAGVTQTPRYLIKTRGQQVTLSCSPISGHRSVSWYQQTPGQGLQFLFEYFSETQRNKGNFPGRFSGRQFSNSRSEMNVSTLELGDSALYLCASSLSAGVSYNEQFFGPGTRLTVL.

V usage is TRBV20-1 and J usage is TRBJ2-1; D may correspond to TRBD1 or TRBD2 (5 bases each). The CDR3 consists of 12 residues. V was clipped by 4 bases and J by 9 bases, with 13 bases between them. Germline CDR1 and CDR2: DFQATT and SNEGSKA (reference sequence). CDR3 in DNA: TGCAGTGCTAACTATGGGGGAATTGAGCAGTTCTTC. Protein sequence: CSANYGGIEQFF.

This chain connects TRBV29-1 to TRBJ1-1; D uncertain. Deletions cut 5 bases from V and 1 base from J, with 11 bases between. The CDR3 length is 13 residues. Germline CDR1 SQVTM, CDR2 ANQGSEA. In DNA, the CDR3 is TGCAGCGTTCCTGGTCACTGGAACACTGAAGCTTTCTTT. It is translated as CSVPGHWNTEAFF.

The chain carries TRBV7-2 and TRBJ1-2; 9 positions match TRBD1. The V and J ends lost 5 bases and 4 bases, in that order; junction bases with no gene match: 8. The CDR3 runs to 15 residues. Germline assignment: CDR1 SGHTA and CDR2 FQGNSA. Written as DNA, the CDR3 is TGTGCCAGCAGCCCGTCCCTGGGACAGGGCTATGGCTACACCTTC. As protein: CASSPSLGQGYGYTF.

V gene TRBV11-2 combines with J gene TRBJ1-1; perhaps TRBD1 as D (5 bases). In germline, CDR1 is SGHAT, CDR2 FQNNGV. CDR3 size: 14 residues. The ends were cut back, 0 bases at V and 11 bases at J, with 16 bases in the middle. The CDR3, as DNA: TGTGCCAGCAGCTTAGATCCACTGCAGAGGGACGCTTTCTTT. Translation gives CASSLDPLQRDAFF.

The rearrangement joins TRBV27 to TRBJ2-3; perhaps TRBD2 as D (5 bases). Trimming removed 4 bases at V and 6 bases at J, with 11 bases between. The CDR3 is 13 amino acids. Germline CDR1 and CDR2: MNHEY and SMNVEV (reference sequence). DNA of the CDR3: TGTGCCAGCAGTTCGGACTGGGGTGATACGCAGTATTTT. Translated: CASSSDWGDTQYF.

The rearrangement joins TRBV19 to TRBJ1-2, with 7 positions matching TRBD1. This CDR3 contains 13 residues. The V segment lost 6 bases and the J segment 2 bases; nucleotides outside the gene matches: 3. Germline values: CDR1 LNHDA, CDR2 SQIVND (reference sequence). CDR3 sequence: CASSPGQNYGYTF. The DNA of the CDR3 is TGTGCCAGTAGCCCGGGACAGAACTATGGCTACACCTTC.

J is TRBJ2-5 and V is TRBV28; D call uncertain. Germline loops: CDR1 MDHEN, CDR2 SYDVKM. The CDR3 consists of 10 residues. The V end lost 8 bases, the J end lost 5 bases, and 6 bases lay between the germline ends. CDR3 sequence: CASVGETQYF. The CDR3 DNA reads as TGTGCCAGCGTCGGGGAGACCCAGTACTTC.

CDR3 loop: CASRIRGGAYEQYV. The CDR3 nucleotides are TGTGCCAGCAGGATTAGGGGGGGAGCCTACGAGCAGTACGTC. The chain combines TRBV28 with TRBJ2-7, with D possibly matching TRBD2 (7 bases). CDR1 and CDR2 (germline): MDHEN, SYDVKM. V gave up 6 bases and J gave up 2 bases, with 14 bases separating them. The CDR3 totals 14 residues.